The T cell receptor (beta chain) under discussion was sequenced for a study of cytomegalovirus exposure and HLA in healthy donors. Study-level points and caveats: The study assumed roughly uniform donor sequencing depth for presence/absence analyses. The authors listed approximately 150 TCR beta chains as cytomegalovirus-associated. TCR beta chains associated with HLA were, in a later analysis, more clonally expanded than equally common others. Apart from CMV serostatus, no immune exposure information was available.

On this clone: Its antigen is currently unknown.

The CDR3 spans 13 residues. In germline, CDR1 is SGHVS, CDR2 FNYEAQ. The junction had 3 bases not matched to a gene; V was cut back by 5 bases and J by 5 bases. Primers included in the PCR were 60 Vbeta and 13 Jbeta primers. TCRdb's copy holds only in-frame clones and misses some; the assay was immunoSEQ multiplex PCR. The table has 150,000 to 200,000 clones, 80% seen once; the top ten hold 0.65%. What was sequenced was PBMCs. The sequence came from a boy aged 5-17 years in good health and CMV-seronegative. V and J are TRBV7-6 and TRBJ1-1; 9 bases line up with TRBD1. CDR3 protein: CASSPGQGTEAFF. The CDR3 nucleotides read TGTGCCAGCAGCCCGGGACAGGGAACTGAAGCTTTCTTT.